This TCR beta chain was captured in a study of cytomegalovirus exposure and HLA in healthy donors. As concerns this clone: Its antigen is still unknown.

General study findings and limits: Being productive about 87% or about 30% of the time was typical of most TCR beta V segments in an earlier analysis. Several top significant clusters appeared, in a later analysis, to be linked to common viral pathogens. Researchers reported from a later analysis that most CMV-associated TCR beta chains appeared HLA-restricted.

No record exists of this donor's CMV serostatus. With 60 Vbeta and 13 Jbeta primers, the PCR was carried out. Assay used: immunoSEQ multiplex PCR; TCRdb lists only in-frame clones, some missing. The sample includes under 170,000 clones, around 79% of them seen just once. The CDR3 spans 14 residues. V was clipped by 9 bases and J by 0 bases, with 14 bases between them. CDR1 LNHDA and CDR2 SQIVND come from the germline V gene (reference sequence). Sequencing used PBMCs. The origin of this receptor is a human donor in good health. The chain combines TRBV19 with TRBJ1-1; D might be TRBD1 (5 bases). CDR3 protein: CASSLTVMNTEAFF. The CDR3 nucleotides read TGTGCCAGCTCCTTGACAGTGATGAACACTGAAGCTTTCTTT. Looking up the rest from reference TRBV19 and TRBJ1-1 gives the full variable domain: DGGITQSPKYLFRKEGQNVTLSCEQNLNHDAMYWYRQDPGQGLRLIYYSQIVNDFQKGDIAEGYSVSREKKESFPLTVTSAQKNPTAFYLCASSLTVMNTEAFFGQGTRLTVV.